The 15 T cell receptor beta chains reported below all come from one sample, sequenced in a study of graft-versus-host responses after intestinal transplantation. Clones were sequenced by immunoSEQ multiplex PCR, and TCRdb holds only the in-frame ones, with some missing. Of tens of thousands of clones detected, about 89% appear once; the ten largest clones hold approximately 5.5%. The sample consisted of PBMCs, taken roughly 95 weeks after intestinal transplant. These TCRs come from a human patient who received an intestinal transplant, so some T cells may come from the graft donor.

V and J are TRBV7-2 and TRBJ2-1, with D unclear. The germline gives CDR1 SGHTA, CDR2 FQGNSA. V was pared by 1 base and J by 8 bases, with 12 bases between. This CDR3 comprises 14 residues. CDR3 sequence (DNA): TGTGCCAGCAGCTTAGGGCCGAGTGGGGATGAGCAGTTCTTC. Its translation is CASSLGPSGDEQFF.

Concerning this clone itself: The sample has other DNA sequences that encode this CDR3 too. The V gene is TRBV29-1, the J gene TRBJ2-7, with 9 bases aligning to TRBD2. This CDR3 is 13 amino acids long. The germline V gene has CDR1 SQVTM and CDR2 ANQGSEA. J gave up 0 bases and V 7 bases, and 4 bases lay outside the gene matches. The DNA of the CDR3 is TGCAGCGGGGCGGGGGGGCGCTCCTACGAGCAGTACTTC. Translation gives CSGAGGRSYEQYF.

The J gene is TRBJ2-7, the V gene TRBV4-2, with 8 bases aligning to TRBD2. The junction had 15 bases not matched to a gene; V was cut back by 0 bases and J by 2 bases. CDR1 and CDR2 (germline): LGHNA, YNFKEQ. CDR3 length: 19 amino acids. CDR3 sequence reads: CASSQEASGSGVGAYEQYF. The CDR3 DNA follows: TGTGCCAGCAGCCAAGAAGCTAGCGGGTCCGGGGTAGGGGCCTACGAGCAGTACTTC.

The gene calls are TRBV2 and TRBJ1-2, with a possible D match to TRBD1 (5 bases). This CDR3 has 14 residues. Per germline, CDR1 SNHLY and CDR2 FYNNEI. V lost 4 bases to trimming and J lost 6 bases, with 15 bases between them. Here the CDR3 reads CASSVGGRGDGYTF. The CDR3 bases are TGTGCCAGCAGTGTTGGGGGAAGAGGGGATGGCTACACCTTC.

V is TRBV5-1 and J is TRBJ2-3; the D is unclear. The CDR3 is 15 residues long. The ends were cut back, 2 bases at V and 3 bases at J, with 13 bases in the middle. Germline V gene lookup returns CDR1 SGHRS and CDR2 YFSETQ. DNA of the CDR3: TGCGCCAGCAGCTTCAAGTTAGGTGAGACAGATACGCAGTATTTT. Translating it yields CASSFKLGETDTQYF.

The gene calls are TRBV6-5 and TRBJ1-5, with no clear D. The V end lost 7 bases, the J end lost 3 bases, and 10 bases lay between the germline ends. The CDR3 has 13 amino acids. Germline V gene sequence: CDR1 MNHEY, CDR2 SVGAGI. CDR3 coding DNA: TGTGCCAGCAACGACCGCGACAATCAGCCCCAGCATTTT. It translates to CASNDRDNQPQHF.

The chain links TRBV10-3 to TRBJ1-5; 11 positions match TRBD1. V was pared by 4 bases and J by 6 bases, with 2 bases of the junction left unmatched. This CDR3 region has 14 residues. The germline V gene has CDR1 ENHRY and CDR2 SYGVKD. The CDR3, as DNA: TGTGCCATCAGTGGGACAGGGGGCGGTCAGCCCCAGCATTTT. Residues: CAISGTGGGQPQHF.

CDR3 nucleotide sequence: TGTGCCAGTAGTATCGGTCTGGGTAGAGGGGATGACTATGGCTACACCTTC. Protein product: CASSIGLGRGDDYGYTF. This chain uses TRBV19 with TRBJ1-2, with D perhaps matching TRBD1 (5 bases). Trimming took 3 bases from V and 3 from J, leaving 20 bases between them. Germline V gives CDR1 LNHDA, CDR2 SQIVND (reference sequence). The CDR3 has 17 amino acids.

The genes are TRBV6-1 and TRBJ1-5, with TRBD1 as a possible D gene (5 bases). This CDR3 is built from 12 residues. V was cut by 7 bases and J by 4 bases, with 8 bases left in between. The germline gives CDR1 MNHNS, CDR2 SASEGT. CDR3 nucleotide sequence: TGTGCCAGCATTCAGGGTAATCAGCCCCAGCATTTT. It translates to CASIQGNQPQHF.

The CDR3 coding sequence is TGTGCCAGCAGTGAAGGGGGCGCTAGCGGCAAAAACATTCAGTACTTC. It codes for CASSEGGASGKNIQYF. The chain links TRBV2 to TRBJ2-4; 7 nucleotides match TRBD2. This CDR3 contains 16 residues. V lost 1 base to trimming and J lost 3 bases; unmatched junction nucleotides: 6. Germline assignment: CDR1 SNHLY and CDR2 FYNNEI.

Worth noting for this clone: Other DNA sequences of this sample code for an identical CDR3. The gene calls are TRBV6-4 and TRBJ2-3, with TRBD1 as a possible D gene (6 bases). Germline V lookup: CDR1 MRHNA, CDR2 SNTAGT. The germline V and J ends were trimmed by 3 bases and 3 bases, with 10 bases remaining between them. The CDR3 length is 14 residues. Here the CDR3 DNA reads TGTGCCAGCAGTGAAGGGGGATCGACAGATACGCAGTATTTT. This codes for CASSEGGSTDTQYF.

The CDR3 nucleotides are TGTGCCAGCAGTTACGGGACTAGCGGGGGGGCGGCAGATACGCAGTATTTT. Its protein product is CASSYGTSGGAADTQYF. The gene calls are TRBV6-4 and TRBJ2-3; 16 bases map to TRBD2. The J segment lost 4 bases and the V segment lost 5 bases, leaving 6 bases of the junction unmatched. The CDR3 has 17 residues. Germline CDR1 MRHNA, CDR2 SNTAGT.

The V call is TRBV7-9, the J call TRBJ2-2, with TRBD1 identical over 9 bases. The V gene's germline CDR1 is SEHNR and CDR2 FQNEAQ (reference sequence). V trimming: 8 bases; J trimming: 5 bases; junction bases outside the gene matches: 9. This CDR3 has 15 residues. For the CDR3, the DNA is TGTGCCAGCGGCCCGGGACAGGGAATAACCGGGGAGCTGTTTTTT. This encodes CASGPGQGITGELFF.

This sequence joins TRBV4-1 and TRBJ2-1, with D uncertain. There are 13 residues in the CDR3. The germline CDR1 and CDR2 sequences are MGHRA and YSYEKL. The V end lost 1 base, the J end lost 4 bases, and 5 bases lay between the germline ends. CDR3 sequence: CASSQGGYNEQFF. Written as DNA, the CDR3 is TGCGCCAGCAGCCAAGGGGGTTACAATGAGCAGTTCTTC.

The chain has TRBV7-9 and TRBJ2-1; 8 bases map to TRBD2. V trimming: 3 bases; J trimming: 5 bases; junction bases outside the gene matches: 6. Looked up from germline, CDR1 is SEHNR and CDR2 is FQNEAQ (reference sequence). The CDR3 is 15 residues long. The chain's CDR3 is CASSFILAENNEQFF. The CDR3 DNA reads TGTGCCAGCAGCTTTATACTAGCGGAAAACAATGAGCAGTTCTTC.